This T cell receptor beta chain was found in a study of T cells in Graves' hyperthyroidism and ophthalmopathy. Looking at the study overall: Blood was drawn when the patient was first diagnosed and still untreated. Whole-study results and caveats: Most clonotypes expanded in thyroid above 0.001 were likewise present in blood. Ophthalmopathy, as predicted by the model, came a median roughly 6.5 months after the prediction.

In its sample, this clonotype was seen many times. Its antigen is unknown. Amplification yielded TCR beta CDR3 regions, with RNA transcripts as the source. First-round RT-PCR targeting the TCR CDR3 was performed with the HTBI primer set. TCRdb re-derived calls from the multiplex PCR reads in MiXCR, one entry per CDR3 protein. The profile shows about 400,000 distinct CDR3 sequences, about 13% of them singletons. This CDR3 spans 16 amino acids. V lost 5 bases and J 1 base, leaving 14 bases between the germline ends. Per the germline V gene, CDR1 is LGHDT and CDR2 is YNNKEL (reference sequence). Out of roughly 9.1 ml of fresh peripheral blood came the PBMCs.

Input material: blood. The sequence was obtained from a woman aged 18-30 years with Graves' hyperthyroidism. V is TRBV3-1 and J is TRBJ2-2; the D gene is possibly TRBD2 (5 bases). CDR3 nucleotide sequence: TGTGCCAGCAGCTATCATCGGGAACAGAACACCGGGGAGCTGTTTTTT. This translates into CASSYHREQNTGELFF.